This T cell receptor (beta chain) appears in the sequencing data of a study of T-cell reconstitution after alpha-beta-depleted transplantation in children. Study-level results: Certain patients had high TCRbeta diversity at day 60, and it came from recipient T cells and thymic progenitors that survived. Most T-cell counts and diversity one year after the transplant came from T cells that were newly produced. Reported findings indicate that, about two months after transplant, alpha-beta T cells came from several hundred expanded clones, which were derived from non-depleted graft cells.

Preparation of the TCRbeta library involved a method that used unique molecular identifiers. MiXCR was run by TCRdb on the PCR reads, yielding one entry per CDR3 protein. This sample has about 340,000 distinct CDR3 sequences, with 15% to 20% found just once. There are many counts of this clonotype. As yet, its antigen is unknown. Trimming cost V 6 bases and J 1 base, with 18 bases left between them. The germline gives CDR1 MDHEN, CDR2 SYDVKM. The CDR3 runs to 16 residues. The chain joins TRBV28 to TRBJ2-5; maybe TRBD2 (6 bases). Sequenced material: PBMCs, mostly from graft donor cells, taken 360 days after TCRalphabeta/CD19-depleted stem cell transplant. The sequence derives from a male patient between 2 and 15 years old who had a stem cell transplant for acute lymphoblastic leukemia, so the T cells may come from the graft donor. The CDR3 region is CASSIGTATLQETQYF. DNA of the CDR3: TGTGCCAGCAGCATAGGGACTGCCACCCTCCAAGAGACCCAGTACTTC.